This TCR beta chain was found in a study of blood T cell repertoires in COVID-19. On the study more broadly: Sources were T cells, B-cell-depleted T cells, or PBMCs; the material itself was cDNA or gDNA.

This CDR3 has 13 residues. With 7 bases removed from V and 4 bases from J, the gap between germline ends came to 12 bases. Clones were sequenced by immunoSEQ multiplex PCR, and TCRdb holds only the in-frame ones, with some missing. The data hold 90,000 to 120,000 clones, with around 88% observed a single time. The V and J genes are TRBV12-3 or TRBV12-4 and TRBJ2-3; D unclear. The source of this sequence is a man aged 50-60 years with active or convalescent COVID-19. Sequencing was carried out using peripheral blood. The CDR3 sequence: CASTSGGADTQYF. CDR3 nucleotides: TGTGCCAGCACCTCCGGCGGAGCAGATACGCAGTATTTT.